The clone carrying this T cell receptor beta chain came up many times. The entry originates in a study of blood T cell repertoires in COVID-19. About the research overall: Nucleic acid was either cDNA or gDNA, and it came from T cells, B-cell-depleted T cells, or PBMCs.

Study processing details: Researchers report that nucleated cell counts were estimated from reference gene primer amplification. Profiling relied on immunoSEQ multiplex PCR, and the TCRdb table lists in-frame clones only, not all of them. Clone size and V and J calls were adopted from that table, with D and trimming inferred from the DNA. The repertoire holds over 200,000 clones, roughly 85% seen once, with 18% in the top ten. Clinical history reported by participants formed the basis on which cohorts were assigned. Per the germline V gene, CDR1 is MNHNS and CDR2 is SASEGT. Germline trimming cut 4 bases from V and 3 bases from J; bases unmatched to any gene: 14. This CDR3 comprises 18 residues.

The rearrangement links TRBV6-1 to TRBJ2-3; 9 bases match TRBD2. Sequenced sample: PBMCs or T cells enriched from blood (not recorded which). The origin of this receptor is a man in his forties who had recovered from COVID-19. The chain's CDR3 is CASSASLEREALTDTQYF. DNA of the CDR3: TGTGCCAGCAGTGCGTCCCTCGAGCGGGAGGCCCTTACAGATACGCAGTATTTT.